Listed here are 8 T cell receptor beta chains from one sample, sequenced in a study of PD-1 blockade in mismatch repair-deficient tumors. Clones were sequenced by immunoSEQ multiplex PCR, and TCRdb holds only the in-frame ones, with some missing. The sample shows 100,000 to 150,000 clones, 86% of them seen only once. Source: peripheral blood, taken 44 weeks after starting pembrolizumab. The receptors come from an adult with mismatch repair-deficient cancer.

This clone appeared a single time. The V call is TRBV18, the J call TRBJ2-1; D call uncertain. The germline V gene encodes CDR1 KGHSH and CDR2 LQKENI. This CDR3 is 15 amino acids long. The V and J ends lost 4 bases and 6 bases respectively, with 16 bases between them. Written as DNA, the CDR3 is TGTGCCAGCTCACAACTTCGCGGAGCAGGCAATGAGCAGTTCTTC. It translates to CASSQLRGAGNEQFF.

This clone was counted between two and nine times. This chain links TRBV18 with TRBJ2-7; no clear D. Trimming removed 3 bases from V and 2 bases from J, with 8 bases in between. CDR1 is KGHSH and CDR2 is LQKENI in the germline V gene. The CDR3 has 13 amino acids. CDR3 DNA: TGTGCCAGCTCACCCCACTCCCCCTACGAGCAGTACTTC. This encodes CASSPHSPYEQYF.

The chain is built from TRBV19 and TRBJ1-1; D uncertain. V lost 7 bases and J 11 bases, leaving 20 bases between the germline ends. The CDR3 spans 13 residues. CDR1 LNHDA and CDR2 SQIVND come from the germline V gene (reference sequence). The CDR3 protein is CASNPAGPMMAFF. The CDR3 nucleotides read TGTGCCAGTAACCCCGCAGGACCAATGATGGCTTTCTTT.

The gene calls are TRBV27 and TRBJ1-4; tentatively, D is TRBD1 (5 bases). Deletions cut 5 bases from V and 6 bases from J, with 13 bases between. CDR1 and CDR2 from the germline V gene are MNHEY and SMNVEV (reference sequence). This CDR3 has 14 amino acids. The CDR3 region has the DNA TGTGCCAGCAGTCCCAGGGTGGGGTATGAAAAACTGTTTTTT. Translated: CASSPRVGYEKLFF.

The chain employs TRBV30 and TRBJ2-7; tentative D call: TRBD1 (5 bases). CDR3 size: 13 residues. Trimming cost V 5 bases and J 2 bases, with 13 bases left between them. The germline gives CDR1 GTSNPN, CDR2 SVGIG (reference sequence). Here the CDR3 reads CAWGWGRTYEQYF. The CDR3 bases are TGTGCCTGGGGGTGGGGCAGAACCTACGAGCAGTACTTC.

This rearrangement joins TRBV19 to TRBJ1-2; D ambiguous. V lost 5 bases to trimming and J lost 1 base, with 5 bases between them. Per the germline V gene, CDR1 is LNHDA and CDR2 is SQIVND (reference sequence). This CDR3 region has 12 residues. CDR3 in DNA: TGTGCCAGTAGTCCCAATAACTATGGCTACACCTTC. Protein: CASSPNNYGYTF.

CDR3 residues: CASSLDRGTVYEQYF. CDR3 bases: TGTGCCAGCAGCTTAGATAGGGGGACAGTGTACGAGCAGTACTTC. This chain joins TRBV11-2 and TRBJ2-7; 7 bases are a match to TRBD1. The CDR3 contains 15 residues. Germline CDR1 reads SGHAT; CDR2 reads FQNNGV. Germline trimming cut 0 bases from V and 4 bases from J; bases unmatched to any gene: 6.

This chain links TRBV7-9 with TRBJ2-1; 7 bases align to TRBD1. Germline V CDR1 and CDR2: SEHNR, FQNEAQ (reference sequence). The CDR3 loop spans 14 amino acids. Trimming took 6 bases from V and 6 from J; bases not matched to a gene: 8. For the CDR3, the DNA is TGTGCCAGCAGTTATCGTGGACAGGCCAATGAGCAGTTCTTC. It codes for CASSYRGQANEQFF.